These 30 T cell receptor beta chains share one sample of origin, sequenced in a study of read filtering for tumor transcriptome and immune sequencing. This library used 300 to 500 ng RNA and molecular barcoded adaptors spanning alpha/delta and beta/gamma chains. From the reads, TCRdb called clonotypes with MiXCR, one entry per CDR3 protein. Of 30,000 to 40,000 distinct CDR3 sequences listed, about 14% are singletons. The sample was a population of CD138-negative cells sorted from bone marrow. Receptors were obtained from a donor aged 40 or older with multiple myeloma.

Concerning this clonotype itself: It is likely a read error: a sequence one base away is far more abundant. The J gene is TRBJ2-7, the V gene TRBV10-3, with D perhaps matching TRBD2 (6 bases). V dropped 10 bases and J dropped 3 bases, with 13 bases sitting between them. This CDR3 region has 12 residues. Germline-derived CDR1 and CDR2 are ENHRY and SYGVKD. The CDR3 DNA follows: TGTGCCAGCAGGCAGACTAGCTACGAGCAGTACTTC. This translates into CASRQTSYEQYF.

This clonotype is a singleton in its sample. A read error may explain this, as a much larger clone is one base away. The CDR3 here is CASSLAADRSHNEQSF. The CDR3 coding sequence is TGTGCCAGCAGCTTAGCGGCGGACAGATCCCACAATGAGCAGTCCTTC. This chain uses TRBV7-9 with TRBJ2-1; TRBD1 might be the D (6 bases). Germline V gene data show CDR1 as SEHNR and CDR2 as FQNEAQ (reference sequence). CDR3 length: 16 residues.

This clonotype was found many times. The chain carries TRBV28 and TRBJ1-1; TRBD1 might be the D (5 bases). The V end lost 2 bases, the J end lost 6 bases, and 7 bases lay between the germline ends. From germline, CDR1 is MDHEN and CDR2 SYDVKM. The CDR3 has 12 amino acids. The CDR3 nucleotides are TGTGCCAGCAGTTTAGTGGGGCCTGAAGCTTTCTTT. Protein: CASSLVGPEAFF.

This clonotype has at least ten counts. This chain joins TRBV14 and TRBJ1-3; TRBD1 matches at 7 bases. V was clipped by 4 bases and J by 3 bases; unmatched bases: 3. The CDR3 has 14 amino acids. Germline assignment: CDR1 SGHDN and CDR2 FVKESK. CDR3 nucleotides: TGTGCCAGCAGCCTTGACAGGGATGGAAACACCATATATTTT. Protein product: CASSLDRDGNTIYF.

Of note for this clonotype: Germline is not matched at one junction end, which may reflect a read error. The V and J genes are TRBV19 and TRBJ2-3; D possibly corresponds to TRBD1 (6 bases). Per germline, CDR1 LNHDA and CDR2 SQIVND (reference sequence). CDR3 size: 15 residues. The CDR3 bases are TGTGCCAGTAGTATAGGGACAGTTAGCACAGATACGCAGCGTTTT. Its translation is CASSIGTVSTDTQRF.

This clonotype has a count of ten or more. The CDR3 here is CASSLALAGGSDTQYF. DNA of the CDR3: TGTGCCAGCAGCTTGGCCCTAGCGGGGGGTTCAGATACGCAGTATTTT. This chain links TRBV5-5 with TRBJ2-3; TRBD2 matches at 11 bases. V dropped 0 bases and J dropped 4; count of bases not matched to a gene: 4. The germline V gene has CDR1 SGHKS and CDR2 YYEKEE (reference sequence). CDR3 length equals 16 residues.

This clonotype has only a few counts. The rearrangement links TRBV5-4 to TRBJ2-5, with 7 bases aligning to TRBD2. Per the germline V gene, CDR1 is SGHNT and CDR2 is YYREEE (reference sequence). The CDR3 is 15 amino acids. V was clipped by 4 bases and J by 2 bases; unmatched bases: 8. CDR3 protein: CASSPEGRGQETQYF. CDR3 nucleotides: TGTGCCAGCAGCCCGGAGGGGAGGGGTCAAGAGACCCAGTACTTC.

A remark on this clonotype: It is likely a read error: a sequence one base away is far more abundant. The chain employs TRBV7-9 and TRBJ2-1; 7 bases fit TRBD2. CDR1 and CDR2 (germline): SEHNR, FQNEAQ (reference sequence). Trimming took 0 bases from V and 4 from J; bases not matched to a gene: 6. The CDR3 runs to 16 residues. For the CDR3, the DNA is TGTGCCAGCAGCTTAGCAGCGGGACCCAAATACAATGAGCAGTTCTTC. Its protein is CASSLAAGPKYNEQFF.

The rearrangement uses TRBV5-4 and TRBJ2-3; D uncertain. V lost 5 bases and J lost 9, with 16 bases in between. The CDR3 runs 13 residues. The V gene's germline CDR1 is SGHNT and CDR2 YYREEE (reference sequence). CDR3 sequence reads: CASSAGRMETQYF. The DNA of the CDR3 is TGTGCCAGCAGTGCCGGCCGTATGGAAACGCAGTATTTT.

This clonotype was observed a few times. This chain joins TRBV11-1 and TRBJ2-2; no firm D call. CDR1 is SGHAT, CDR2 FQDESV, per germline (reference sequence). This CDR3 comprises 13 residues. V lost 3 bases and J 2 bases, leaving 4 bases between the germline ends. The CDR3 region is CASSFVNTGELFF. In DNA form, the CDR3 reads TGTGCCAGCAGCTTTGTCAACACCGGGGAGCTGTTTTTT.

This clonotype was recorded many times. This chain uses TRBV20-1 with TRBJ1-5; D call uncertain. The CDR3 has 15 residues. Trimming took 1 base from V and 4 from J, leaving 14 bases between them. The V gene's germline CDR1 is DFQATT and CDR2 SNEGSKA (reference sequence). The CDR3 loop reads CSARVTGMANQPQHF. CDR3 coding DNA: TGCAGTGCTAGAGTTACCGGGATGGCAAATCAGCCCCAGCATTTT.

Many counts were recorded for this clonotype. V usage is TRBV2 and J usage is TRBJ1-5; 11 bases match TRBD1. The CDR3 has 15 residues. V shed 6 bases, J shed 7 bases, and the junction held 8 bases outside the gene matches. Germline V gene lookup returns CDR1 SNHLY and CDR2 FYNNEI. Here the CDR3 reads CASRPGTGGPQPQHF. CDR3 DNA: TGTGCCAGCAGGCCCGGGACAGGGGGTCCCCAGCCCCAGCATTTT.

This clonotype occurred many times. The CDR3 here is CASSARPGVREKLFF. The CDR3 DNA reads TGTGCCAGCAGCGCCCGACCGGGGGTTCGGGAAAAACTGTTTTTT. The gene calls are TRBV7-2 and TRBJ1-4; D is possibly TRBD1 (5 bases). The V end lost 5 bases, the J end lost 8 bases, and 18 bases lay between the germline ends. Germline V CDR1 and CDR2: SGHTA, FQGNSA. This CDR3 is 15 amino acids long.

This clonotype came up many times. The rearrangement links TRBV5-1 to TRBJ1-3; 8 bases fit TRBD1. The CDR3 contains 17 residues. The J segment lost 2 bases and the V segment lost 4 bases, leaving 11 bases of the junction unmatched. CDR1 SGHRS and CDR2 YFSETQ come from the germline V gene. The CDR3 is CASSKGLGQGTGNTIYF. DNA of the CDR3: TGCGCCAGCAGCAAGGGACTCGGACAGGGCACTGGAAACACCATATATTTT.

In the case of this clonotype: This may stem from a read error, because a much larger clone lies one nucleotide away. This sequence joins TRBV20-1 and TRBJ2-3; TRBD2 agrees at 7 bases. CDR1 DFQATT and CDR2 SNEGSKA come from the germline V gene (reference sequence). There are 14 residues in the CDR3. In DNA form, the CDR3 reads TGCGGTGCCAAGACGGGCGGGGGTTCAGATACGCAGTATTTT. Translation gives CGAKTGGGSDTQYF.

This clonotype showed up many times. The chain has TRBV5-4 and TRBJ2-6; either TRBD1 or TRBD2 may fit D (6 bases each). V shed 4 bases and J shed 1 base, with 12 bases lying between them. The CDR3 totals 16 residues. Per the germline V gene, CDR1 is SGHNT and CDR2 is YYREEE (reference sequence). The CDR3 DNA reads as TGTGCCAGCAGCGTAGGGGGGCGATCTGGGGCCAACGTCCTGACTTTC. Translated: CASSVGGRSGANVLTF. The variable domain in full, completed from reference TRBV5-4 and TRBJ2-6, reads ETGVTQSPTHLIKTRGQQVTLRCSSQSGHNTVSWYQQALGQGPQFIFQYYREEENGRGNFPPRFSGLQFPNYSSELNVNALELDDSALYLCASSVGGRSGANVLTFGAGSRLTVL.

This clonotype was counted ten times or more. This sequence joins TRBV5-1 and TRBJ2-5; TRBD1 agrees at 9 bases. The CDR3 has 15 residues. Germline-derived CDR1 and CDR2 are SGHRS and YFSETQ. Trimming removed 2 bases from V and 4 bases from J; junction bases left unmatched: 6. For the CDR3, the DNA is TGCGCCAGCAGCTTAGGGGACAGGGATTTAGAGACCCAGTACTTC. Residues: CASSLGDRDLETQYF.

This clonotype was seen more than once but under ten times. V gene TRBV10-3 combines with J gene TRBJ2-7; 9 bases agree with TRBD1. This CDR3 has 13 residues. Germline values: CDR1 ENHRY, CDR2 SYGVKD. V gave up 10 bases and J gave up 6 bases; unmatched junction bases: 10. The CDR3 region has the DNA TGTGCCACCCAGGACAGGGGCCTTGGCGAGCAGTACTTC. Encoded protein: CATQDRGLGEQYF.

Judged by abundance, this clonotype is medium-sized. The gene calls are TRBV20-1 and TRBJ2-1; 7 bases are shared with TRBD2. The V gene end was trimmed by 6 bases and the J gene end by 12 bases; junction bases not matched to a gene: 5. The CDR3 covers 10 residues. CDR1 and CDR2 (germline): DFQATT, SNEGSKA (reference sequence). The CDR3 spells CSATLAVQFF. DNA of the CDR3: TGCAGTGCCACTCTAGCGGTGCAGTTCTTC.

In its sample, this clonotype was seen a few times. CDR3 residues: CASSPQTRSTDTQYF. The CDR3, as DNA: TGTGCCAGCAGCCCCCAGACAAGAAGCACAGATACGCAGTATTTT. The chain employs TRBV9 and TRBJ2-3; D remains ambiguous. From germline, CDR1 is SGDLS and CDR2 YYNGEE. CDR3 length: 15 residues. The V gene lost 4 bases and the J gene lost 0 bases, with 12 bases spanning the gap.

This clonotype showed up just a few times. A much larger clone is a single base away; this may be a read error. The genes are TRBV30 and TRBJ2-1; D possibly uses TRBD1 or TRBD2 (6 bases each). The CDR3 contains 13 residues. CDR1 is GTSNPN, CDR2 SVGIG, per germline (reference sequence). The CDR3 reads CAWSLGGQGEQIF. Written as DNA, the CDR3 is TGTGCCTGGAGTCTGGGGGGCCAGGGTGAGCAGATCTTC.

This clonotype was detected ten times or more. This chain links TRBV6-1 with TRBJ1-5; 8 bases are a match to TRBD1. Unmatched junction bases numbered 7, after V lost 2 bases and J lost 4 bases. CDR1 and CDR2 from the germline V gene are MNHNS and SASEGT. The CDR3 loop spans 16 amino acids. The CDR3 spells CASSEIRTGWNQPQHF. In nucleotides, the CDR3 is TGTGCCAGCAGTGAAATTAGGACAGGGTGGAATCAGCCCCAGCATTTT.

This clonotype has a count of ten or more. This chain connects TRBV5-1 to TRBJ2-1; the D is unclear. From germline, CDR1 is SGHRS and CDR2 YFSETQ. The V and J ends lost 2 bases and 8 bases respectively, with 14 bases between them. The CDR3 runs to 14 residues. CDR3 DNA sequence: TGCGCCAGCAGCTTTGGCTTGTCGATTGATGAGCAGTTCTTC. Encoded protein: CASSFGLSIDEQFF.

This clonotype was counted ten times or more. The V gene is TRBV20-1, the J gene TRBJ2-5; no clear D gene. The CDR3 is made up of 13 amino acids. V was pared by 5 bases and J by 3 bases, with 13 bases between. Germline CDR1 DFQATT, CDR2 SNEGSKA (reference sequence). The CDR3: CSAQRSEKETQYF. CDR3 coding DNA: TGCAGTGCTCAGAGGTCGGAAAAAGAGACCCAGTACTTC.

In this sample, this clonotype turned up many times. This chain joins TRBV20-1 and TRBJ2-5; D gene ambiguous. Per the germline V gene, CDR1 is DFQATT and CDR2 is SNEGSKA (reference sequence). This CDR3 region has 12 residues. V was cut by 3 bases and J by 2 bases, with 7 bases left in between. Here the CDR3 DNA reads TGCAGTGCTAGTGGCGGACAAGAGACCCAGTACTTC. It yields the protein CSASGGQETQYF.

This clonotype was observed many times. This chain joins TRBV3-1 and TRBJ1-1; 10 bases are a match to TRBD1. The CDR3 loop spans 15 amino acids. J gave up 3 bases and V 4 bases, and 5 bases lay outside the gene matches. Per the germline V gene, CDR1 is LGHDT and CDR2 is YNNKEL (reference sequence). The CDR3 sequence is CASSPRDRGYTEAFF. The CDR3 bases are TGTGCCAGCAGCCCACGGGACAGGGGCTACACTGAAGCTTTCTTT.

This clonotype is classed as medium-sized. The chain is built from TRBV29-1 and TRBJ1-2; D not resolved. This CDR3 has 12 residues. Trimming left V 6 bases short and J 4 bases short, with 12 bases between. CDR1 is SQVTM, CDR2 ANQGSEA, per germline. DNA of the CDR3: TGCAGCGTAACCGACGGAGCCTATGGCTACACCTTC. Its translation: CSVTDGAYGYTF. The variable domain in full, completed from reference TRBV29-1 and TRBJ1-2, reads SAVISQKPSRDICQRGTSLTIQCQVDSQVTMMFWYRQQPGQSLTLIATANQGSEATYESGFVIDKFPISRPNLTFSTLTVSNMSPEDSSIYLCSVTDGAYGYTFGSGTRLTVV.

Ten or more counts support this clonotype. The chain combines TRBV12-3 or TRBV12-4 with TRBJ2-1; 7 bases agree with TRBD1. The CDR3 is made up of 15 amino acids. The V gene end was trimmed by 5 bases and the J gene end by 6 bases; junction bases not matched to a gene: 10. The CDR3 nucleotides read TGTGCCAGCAGTCCTAACCAGGGGGAACGCAATGAGCAGTTCTTC. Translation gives CASSPNQGERNEQFF.

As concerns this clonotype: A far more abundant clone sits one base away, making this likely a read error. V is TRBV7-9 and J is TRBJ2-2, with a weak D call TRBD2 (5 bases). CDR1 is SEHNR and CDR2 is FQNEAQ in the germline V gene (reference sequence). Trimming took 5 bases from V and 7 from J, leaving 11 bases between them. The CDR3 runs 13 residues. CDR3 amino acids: CASSPAGNGELFF. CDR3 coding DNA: TGTGCCAGCAGCCCGGCGGGTAACGGGGAGCTGTTTTTT.

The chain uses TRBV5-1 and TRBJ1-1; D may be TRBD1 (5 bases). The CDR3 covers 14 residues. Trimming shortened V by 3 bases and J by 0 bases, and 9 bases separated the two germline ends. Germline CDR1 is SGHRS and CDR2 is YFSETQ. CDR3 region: CASSWGTMNTEAFF. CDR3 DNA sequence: TGCGCCAGCAGCTGGGGGACCATGAACACTGAAGCTTTCTTT.